This TCR beta chain was observed in a study of T cells in Graves' hyperthyroidism and ophthalmopathy. Germline-derived CDR1 and CDR2 are MNHNS and SASEGT. Trimming took off 10 bases at V and 7 bases at J, with 16 bases between the two ends. CDR3 length equals 13 residues. Newly diagnosed patients aged 18 to 65 had hyperthyroidism of under 2 months' duration. Diagnoses used clinical symptoms, serum thyroxine and TRAb, thyroid ultrasound and orbital computed tomography. Study results and caveats: Model predictions of ophthalmopathy came a median approximately 6 months before onset. Most thyroid clonotypes with frequency above 0.001 were detected in blood.

Amplified regions were TCR beta CDR3 sequences from RNA transcripts. During a first-round RT-PCR of the TCR CDR3, the HTBI primer set was used. TCRdb re-analysed the multiplex PCR reads in MiXCR, keeping a single row per CDR3 protein. The table records fewer than 400,000 distinct CDR3 sequences, more than 15% of them present only once. The sample holds a few counts of this clonotype. Its antigen is unknown. The clonotype was recovered from a woman aged 18-29 years with Graves' hyperthyroidism that later progressed to Graves' ophthalmopathy. The source material was blood. The chain joins TRBV6-1 to TRBJ2-2; no definite D call. CDR3 coding DNA: TGTGCCACCGGGTTTGTTTATATCGGGGAGCTGTTTTTT. Translation gives CATGFVYIGELFF.